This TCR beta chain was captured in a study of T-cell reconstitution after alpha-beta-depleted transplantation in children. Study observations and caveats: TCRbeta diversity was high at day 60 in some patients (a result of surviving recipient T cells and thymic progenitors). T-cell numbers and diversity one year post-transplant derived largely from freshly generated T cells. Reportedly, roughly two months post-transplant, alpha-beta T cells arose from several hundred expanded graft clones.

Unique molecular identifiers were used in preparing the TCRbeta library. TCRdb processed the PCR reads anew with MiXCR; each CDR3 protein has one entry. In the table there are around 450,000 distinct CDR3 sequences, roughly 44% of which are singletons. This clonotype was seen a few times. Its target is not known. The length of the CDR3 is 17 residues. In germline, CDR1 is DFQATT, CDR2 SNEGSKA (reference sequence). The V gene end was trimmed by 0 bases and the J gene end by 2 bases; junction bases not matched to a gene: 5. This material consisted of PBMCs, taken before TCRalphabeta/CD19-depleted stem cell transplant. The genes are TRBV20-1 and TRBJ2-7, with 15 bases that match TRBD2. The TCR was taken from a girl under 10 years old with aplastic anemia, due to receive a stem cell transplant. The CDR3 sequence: CSARDPGLAGGPYEQYF. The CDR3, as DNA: TGCAGTGCTAGAGATCCGGGACTAGCGGGAGGACCCTACGAGCAGTACTTC.